This T cell receptor (beta chain) was documented in a study of T cells after yellow fever vaccination. The wider study: Where fractions had low cell numbers, libraries were prepared from them with the SMART-Seq v4 Ultra Low Input RNA kit. Study-level findings and limits: Among primary-vaccination clones, most reappeared after the booster, at around 97% for CD4 and 85% to 90% for CD8.

5'RACE template switching generated TCR cDNA, adding a universal primer site and UMIs. MiXCR, applied by TCRdb to the 5' RACE reads, yields one record per CDR3 protein. Of about 330,000 distinct CDR3 sequences detected, roughly 4% appear once; the ten largest clones hold around 24%. Comment on this clonotype: The antigen is unknown.

Germline-derived CDR1 and CDR2 are MNHEY and SMNVEV (reference sequence). V was pared by 8 bases and J by 0 bases, with 11 bases between. The CDR3 consists of 14 residues. V and J are TRBV27 and TRBJ1-3; no clear D gene. This sequence originates from a man between 18 and 35 years old who received the YFV17D yellow fever vaccine. Sequencing used PBMCs, obtained 5 days after the yellow fever booster vaccination. The CDR3 is CASHGGSSGNTIYF. The CDR3 coding sequence is TGTGCCAGCCACGGCGGCTCCTCTGGAAACACCATATATTTT.